This TCR beta chain was found in a study of early T cells in non-severe SARS-CoV-2 infection. Whole-study findings and limits: VDJdb matching favored anti-spike CD8 responses, missing private and CD4 specificities.

For this clonotype: Antigen specificity is unknown.

Individual cDNA molecules carried attached unique molecular identifiers. TCRdb used MiXCR to reprocess the 5' RACE reads, holding one entry per CDR3 protein. The sample consists of 60,000 to 85,000 distinct CDR3 sequences, 15% to 17% of them appearing once. The sequencing sample was made of whole blood. This TCR derives from an adult who was a healthcare worker with PCR-confirmed SARS-CoV-2 infection or an uninfected control (not recorded which).

The CDR3, as DNA: TGTGCCAGCAGATCCACGGGACGCGTAGATTACGAGCAGTACTTC. This gives the protein CASRSTGRVDYEQYF. The gene calls are TRBV12-3 or TRBV12-4 and TRBJ2-7; D assignment may be TRBD1 or TRBD2 (5 bases each). V shed 6 bases and J shed 4 bases, with 19 bases lying between them. The CDR3 loop spans 15 amino acids.